This T cell receptor (beta chain) emerged from a study of radiotherapy plus CTLA-4 blockade in lung cancer. As for the study in general: Objective responses emerged in 15% to 20% of patients, and 25% to 40% attained disease control. General study points: The best predictor of response was reported to be early blood T cell clone dynamics, with interferon-beta.

The germline CDR1 and CDR2 sequences are LNHDA and SQIVND (reference sequence). The CDR3 is made up of 12 amino acids. V was trimmed by 3 bases and J by 7 bases, leaving 7 bases between them. A word on this clone: Antigen specificity is unknown.

Repertoires were generated with immunoSEQ multiplex PCR, while TCRdb's copy carries only in-frame clones and drops some. The repertoire has tens of thousands of clones, around 84% of them found once; the top ten carry 28%. The receptor was derived from a human donor with non-small cell lung cancer whose response to radiotherapy plus ipilimumab could not be evaluated. V and J are TRBV19 and TRBJ1-5; D is ambiguous. The starting material was peripheral blood, obtained from a patient treated with radiotherapy plus ipilimumab. CDR3 loop: CASSIKQQPQHF. The CDR3, as DNA: TGTGCCAGTAGTATCAAACAGCAGCCCCAGCATTTT.